In this sample, the clone carrying this T cell receptor beta chain turned up many times. What it binds is unknown. This CDR3 contains 14 residues. The data stem from a study of T-cell reconstitution after alpha-beta-depleted transplantation in children. Whole-study results and caveats: Some patients owed their high day-60 TCRbeta diversity to surviving recipient T cells and thymic progenitors. Counts and diversity of T cells one year after transplant came mostly from newly produced T cells. Several hundred expanded graft clones reportedly gave rise to the alpha-beta T cells present about two months after transplant.

Unique molecular identifiers tagged the TCRbeta library. TCRdb re-called the PCR reads with MiXCR, one entry per CDR3 protein. Of over 3,500 distinct CDR3 sequences listed, around 25% are singletons. The chain couples TRBV1 to TRBJ1-1; the table's D gene call, TRBD1, was not cross checked with the DNA. TRBV1 is recorded as a pseudogene. The receptor comes from a boy under three years old who had a stem cell transplant for SCID, so the T cells may come from the graft donor. The material sequenced was PBMCs, mostly from graft donor cells, taken 60 days after TCRalphabeta/CD19-depleted stem cell transplant. The CDR3 region has the DNA TGCACCAGCAGCCCGGGGACAGAAGGGGGGCGGGCTTTCTTT. Translating it yields CTSSPGTEGGRAFF.